This T cell receptor (beta chain) was documented in a study of T-cell memory formation after mild COVID-19 (dated by TCRdb to the early 2020s). At the level of the whole study: TCR sequence clusters from the two donors were largely donor specific. Longitudinal TCRalpha and TCRbeta repertoire sequencing tracked T-cell clones expanding and contracting after mild COVID-19 in a couple of donors. The cohort was made up of two young adult volunteers, one female and one male, who were previously healthy.

This clonotype has a count of ten or more. There is no known antigen for this receptor. Qualities for individual bases were not recorded, and no much larger clone is one base off. CDR1 SQVTM and CDR2 ANQGSEA are derived from the germline V gene. The cysteine opens and the phenylalanine closes a CDR3 of 13 amino acids. Here the CDR3 DNA is all that survives: 39 bases in frame from base 1. Relative to germline, V is 6 bases shorter and J is 4 bases shorter, with 13 bases between their ends. General findings and caveats noted by the study authors: From day 15 to 85, contracting clones showed balanced CD4/CD8 phenotypes, whereas a second wave of clones that expanded from day 15 to 37 leaned towards CD4+. SARS-CoV-2 specificity was not confirmed for the second-wave clones peaking on day 37. Some responding clones were found in pre-infection memory, which suggests that pre-existing cross-reactive memory T cells took part in the SARS-CoV-2 response. Contracting CD4+ clones turned up mainly in the CM and EM memory subsets, whereas EMRA was where CD8+ clones were enriched. Only a couple of mild cases were covered in the study, and larger cohorts including severe cases with pre-infection samples were considered necessary.

Sequencing used an Illumina NovaSeq 6000. cDNA libraries for TCRalpha and TCRbeta were prepared by 5'RACE using constant-segment primers, with sample barcodes and unique molecular identifiers added. RNA was extracted from every sample with Trizol reagent. Library amplification was performed in two PCR steps, and a second sample barcode and Illumina TruSeq adapters were introduced in the second step. Sequencing of libraries was performed on an Illumina NovaSeq with 2 x 150 bp paired-end reads. From the authors' description of their analysis: Reads were demultiplexed and collapsed into UMI-guided consensus sequences with migec v1.2.7. Using mixcr v2.1.11, UMI consensuses were aligned to TRA and TRB V and J templates and then assembled into clonotypes. A clonotype was counted as expanded or contracted only if both edgeR and NoisET called the change significant, with noise models trained on biological replicates. For edgeR calls, a false discovery rate-adjusted p below 0.01 and a log2 fold-change threshold of 1 were applied. As an exploratory analysis of dynamics, PCA with hierarchical clustering was applied to max-normalized trajectories of the 1000 most abundant clonotypes. Separately sequenced CD4+ and CD8+ repertoires were used to assign the CD4 or CD8 phenotype of responding clones. Starting from the raw public reads, TCRdb applied fastp trimming at Q25, assembled clones with MiXCR and retained in-frame beta chains. Each entry merges the rows of one CDR3 protein and shows their most common DNA and genes. TCRdb, rather than the study authors, made the V and J calls. In all, the sample holds around 33,000 distinct CDR3 sequences, and roughly 21% of those were seen once. The top ten hold about 1.5% of the sample.

PBMCs were isolated by Ficoll-Paque density gradient centrifugation. The sequencing sample was made of PBMCs or a T cell subset sorted from them (not recorded which). Recombination connected TRBV29-1 to TRBJ1-5; no D segment can be confidently identified. The clonotype comes from an adult who had mild COVID-19 (a few samples of this study predate the infection). The sample titles of this study are shuffled in the database, so cell type and time point are left out. The sequenced DNA: TGCAGCGTCGAGGTAGAGCTTAATCAGCCCCAGCATTTT. Translated, it gives CSVEVELNQPQHF.